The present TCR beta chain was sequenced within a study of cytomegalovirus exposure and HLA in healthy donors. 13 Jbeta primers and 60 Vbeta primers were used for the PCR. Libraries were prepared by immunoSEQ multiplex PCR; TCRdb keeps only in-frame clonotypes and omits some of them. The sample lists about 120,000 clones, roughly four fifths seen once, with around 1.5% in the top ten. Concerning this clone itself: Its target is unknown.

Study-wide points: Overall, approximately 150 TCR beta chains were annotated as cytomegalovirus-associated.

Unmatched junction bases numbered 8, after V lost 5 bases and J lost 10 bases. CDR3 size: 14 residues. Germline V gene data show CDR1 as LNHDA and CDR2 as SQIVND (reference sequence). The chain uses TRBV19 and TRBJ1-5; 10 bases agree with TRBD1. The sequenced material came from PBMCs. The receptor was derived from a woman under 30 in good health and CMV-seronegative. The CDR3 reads CASSSGQGLHPQHF. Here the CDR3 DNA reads TGTGCCAGTAGTTCGGGACAGGGGCTCCATCCCCAGCATTTT.